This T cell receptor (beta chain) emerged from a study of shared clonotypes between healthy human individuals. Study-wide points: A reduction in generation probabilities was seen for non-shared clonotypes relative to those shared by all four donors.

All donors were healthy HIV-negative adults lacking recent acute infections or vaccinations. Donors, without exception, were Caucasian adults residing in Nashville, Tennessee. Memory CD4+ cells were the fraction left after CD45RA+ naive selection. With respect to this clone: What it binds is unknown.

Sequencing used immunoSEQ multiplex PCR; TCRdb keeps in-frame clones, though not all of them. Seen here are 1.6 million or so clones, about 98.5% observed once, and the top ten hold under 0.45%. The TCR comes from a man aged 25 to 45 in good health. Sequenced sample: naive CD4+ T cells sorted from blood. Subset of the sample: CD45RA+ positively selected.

The CDR3 DNA reads as TGTGCCAGCAAATCGACTAGCGGAACAGATACGCAGTATTTT. Translated: CASKSTSGTDTQYF. The J gene is TRBJ2-3, the V gene TRBV2; 9 positions agree with TRBD2. CDR1 is SNHLY and CDR2 is FYNNEI in the germline V gene. The CDR3 consists of 14 residues. J lost 3 bases, V lost 7 bases, and 5 bases had no gene match.